Presented here are 9 T cell receptor beta chains from one specimen sequenced in a study of T cells in Graves' hyperthyroidism and ophthalmopathy. What was amplified from RNA transcripts were TCR beta CDR3 regions. The HTBI primer set drove a first-round RT-PCR of the TCR CDR3. TCRdb re-called the multiplex PCR reads through MiXCR, storing one row per CDR3 protein. The data contain 400,000 to 600,000 distinct CDR3 sequences, about a fifth of them seen just once; the ten biggest clones take up 26%. Sequencing used blood. The receptors derive from a young man with Graves' hyperthyroidism.

Ten or more counts support this clonotype. The rearrangement links TRBV12-3 or TRBV12-4 to TRBJ1-1, with D possibly TRBD1 on 6 matching bases. This CDR3 has 16 residues. V gave up 4 bases and J gave up 1 base, with 16 bases separating them. Here the CDR3 DNA reads TGTGCCAGCAGTTCGGGACAAGGCATCCCGAACACTGAAGCTTTCTTT. It codes for CASSSGQGIPNTEAFF.

This clonotype appeared a few times. This chain joins TRBV12-3 or TRBV12-4 and TRBJ2-5; tentatively, D is TRBD1 (6 bases). V lost 7 bases, J lost 4 bases, and 10 bases lay in between. The CDR3 extends over 12 amino acids. The CDR3 spells CASIGDTETQYF. The CDR3 bases are TGTGCCAGCATCGGGGACACAGAGACCCAGTACTTC.

The chain uses TRBV20-1 and TRBJ2-7; 14 bases are a match to TRBD2. Trimming took 0 bases from V and 5 from J; bases not matched to a gene: 3. Looked up from germline, CDR1 is DFQATT and CDR2 is SNEGSKA (reference sequence). The CDR3 consists of 15 residues. The CDR3 coding sequence is TGCAGTGCTAGAGATGGGACTAGCGGGGGCGACGAGCAGTACTTC. This sequence encodes CSARDGTSGGDEQYF.

Only a few counts were recorded for this clonotype. V usage is TRBV29-1 and J usage is TRBJ1-2; D not resolved. Germline V gene data show CDR1 as SQVTM and CDR2 as ANQGSEA. The CDR3 sequence is 16 residues long. V was clipped by 8 bases and J by 5 bases, with 27 bases between them. CDR3 in amino acids: CSTDPTRFGRLYGYTF. The CDR3 DNA follows: TGCAGCACCGACCCAACTAGGTTCGGCAGACTGTATGGCTACACCTTC.

This clonotype was picked up a small number of times. The chain links TRBV12-3 or TRBV12-4 to TRBJ1-1; D possibly corresponds to TRBD1 (5 bases). Trimming left V 3 bases short and J 10 bases short, with 15 bases between. CDR3 size: 13 residues. CDR3 DNA sequence: TGTGCCAGCAGTTTGGTGGGGGGTCAAGGAGCTTTCTTT. Its protein product is CASSLVGGQGAFF.

This clonotype was seen repeatedly, ten times or more. The CDR3 sequence is CSARELAGAFRGQETQYF. The DNA for the CDR3 is TGCAGTGCTAGAGAACTAGCGGGGGCGTTCCGCGGCCAAGAGACCCAGTACTTC. The V gene is TRBV20-1, the J gene TRBJ2-5, with 11 bases identical to TRBD2. V was pared by 0 bases and J by 1 base, with 10 bases of the junction left unmatched. This CDR3 has 18 amino acids. CDR1 is DFQATT, CDR2 SNEGSKA, per germline (reference sequence).

The chain combines TRBV4-1 with TRBJ2-1, with D possibly matching TRBD1 (6 bases). The V gene lost 5 bases and the J gene lost 1 base, with 12 bases spanning the gap. The CDR3 runs 15 residues. Germline V gene lookup returns CDR1 MGHRA and CDR2 YSYEKL. Here the CDR3 DNA reads TGCGCCAGCAGCGCTCGAGGGGGATCCTACAATGAGCAGTTCTTC. Translated, it gives CASSARGGSYNEQFF.

On this clonotype itself: A much larger clone lies one base from this, so it may be a read error. This chain connects TRBV4-2 to TRBJ1-2; D remains unclear. CDR1 and CDR2 (germline): LGHNA, YNFKEQ. The V end lost 0 bases, the J end lost 1 base, and 0 bases lay between the germline ends. CDR3 size: 12 residues. This CDR3 is CASSQDNYGYTF. The CDR3 nucleotides read TGTGCCAGCAGCCAAGATAACTATGGCTACACCTTC.

There are many counts of this clonotype. This chain joins TRBV6-1 and TRBJ1-3; no clear D gene. The CDR3 totals 15 residues. The V end lost 6 bases, the J end lost 3 bases, and 15 bases lay between the germline ends. Germline loops: CDR1 MNHNS, CDR2 SASEGT. The CDR3 here is CASRGGFLSGNTIYF. The CDR3, as DNA: TGTGCCAGCAGGGGCGGGTTCCTTAGTGGAAACACCATATATTTT.